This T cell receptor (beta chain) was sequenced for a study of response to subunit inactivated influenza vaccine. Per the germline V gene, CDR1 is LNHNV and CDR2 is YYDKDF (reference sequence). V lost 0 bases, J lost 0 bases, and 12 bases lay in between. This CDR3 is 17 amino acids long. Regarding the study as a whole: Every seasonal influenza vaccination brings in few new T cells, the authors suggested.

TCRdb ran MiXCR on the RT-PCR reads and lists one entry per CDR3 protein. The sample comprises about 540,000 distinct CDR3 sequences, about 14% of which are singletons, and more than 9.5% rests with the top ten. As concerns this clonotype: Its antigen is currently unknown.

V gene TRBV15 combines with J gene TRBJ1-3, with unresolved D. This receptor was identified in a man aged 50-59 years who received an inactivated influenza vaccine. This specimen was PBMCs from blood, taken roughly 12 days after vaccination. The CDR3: CATSRDKGGASGNTIYF. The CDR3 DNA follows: TGTGCCACCAGCAGAGATAAGGGCGGTGCCTCTGGAAACACCATATATTTT.